What follows is one TCR beta chain and its context. Its cognate antigen has yet to be identified. No quality values exist for individual bases; no much larger clone is one base distant. The CDR3 regions of human TCRbeta chains were analyzed by immunosequencing. The authors' analysis ran thus. Repertoire TCRs were checked for matches against a reference library of SARS-CoV-2-specific TCRs that had been generated using the MIRA antigen-specificity platform. Breadth was defined as the fraction of unique TCRs that were SARS-CoV-2-associated. Depth was defined as the fraction of total T cells that were SARS-CoV-2-associated. Each spike-specific TCR was assigned to its reactive spike region and to a CD4 or CD8 class using the MIRA data. Log10-transformed breadth and depth values were compared by one-way ANOVA with Sidak's multiple comparisons tests. The table was pulled from immuneACCESS by TCRdb, which kept in-frame rearrangements only. Such tables lose some clones; where checked, under half of the loss comes from unresolved V genes, and the rest has no known cause. The DNA gave D and trimming, while V, J and clone size come from that table. The sample profile shows about 110,000 clones; about 91% of them were found once. The ten largest account for 7% to 9% of the sample.

Interpreted using the paper, the time point label stands for: baseline before first vaccination. Samples from vaccinated people were obtained from the UK trials COV001 and COV002, which included a single-blind randomized controlled phase 2/3 trial of AZD1222 (ChAdOx1 nCoV-19) in healthy adults. Trial participant PBMC samples were collected at day 0 and day 28 after the second dose for TCRbeta chain sequencing. This record belongs to a study of T cell responses to AZD1222 COVID-19 vaccine (TCRdb year 2021). With regard to the full study: AZD1222 recipients whose second dose came at about 4 weeks and those whose second dose came at about 12 weeks were combined into one group, since spike-specific TCR depth and breadth did not differ between the two schedules. A total of 233 trial participants underwent TCR sequencing, of whom 200 to 220 had received two doses of AZD1222 and roughly 26 had received two doses of the MenACWY control vaccine. Enrollment into the trials was organized by age into subgroups of 18-55, 56-69 and 70-plus years, and those subgroups contained roughly 150, 30 and 60 TCR-sequenced participants, respectively. Overall study outcomes, separate from this receptor: Only 5 to 7 AZD1222 recipients were SARS-CoV-2 seropositive at baseline, limiting conclusions about previously exposed vaccinees. Reportedly, close to half of the unique spike-specific TCRs recognized epitopes lying outside the regions that are mutated in the B.1.351 and B.1.1.7 variants. Most participants were white British and females outnumbered males, and the authors suggested that clonal diversity may have been underestimated. CD4 TCRs associated with the vaccine covered the entire spike protein, and the dominant responses were in regions 160-218 and 743-854. Because no day 14 peak-response samples were available, repertoires were characterized only after the peak T cell response. In the small 56-69-year group, the increase in depth fell short of significance, most likely because of low power. After two AZD1222 doses, spike-specific TCR breadth and depth were significantly higher than at day 0 and than in MenACWY recipients.

Reading the germline V gene gives CDR1 SGHRS and CDR2 YFSETQ. Reading from cysteine to phenylalanine, the CDR3 counts 15 amino acids. The DNA shown is the 45-base CDR3, in frame from base 1. Trimming takes 2 bases off V and 6 bases off J; junction bases not matched to a gene: 5. This material consisted of peripheral blood, taken on day 0 of AZD1222 vaccination. This TCR derives from an adult in good health. This chain is built from TRBV5-1 and TRBJ2-2; 9 bases in the middle match TRBD1. The sequence in DNA is TGCGCCAGCAGCTTCGGGACAGGGAAGCCCGGGGAGCTGTTTTTT. It translates to CASSFGTGKPGELFF.